A selection of T cell receptor beta chains follows, all from one sample in a study of CD8 T cells in Susac syndrome. TCRdb re-called the immunoSEQ multiplex PCR reads with MiXCR, one entry per CDR3 protein. The data contain more than 95,000 distinct CDR3 sequences, around 94% of them singletons. The sequenced sample consisted of CD4+ T cells from PBMCs. The origin of the receptors is a human donor in good health. Both conserved end residues are part of each CDR3. Each record gives: J gene, V gene, D gene, CDR3 DNA, CDR3 protein. D genes are given only for firm matches.

TRBJ2-1,TRBV5-6,TRBD2,TGTGCCAGCAGCTTGGGGGAAGCGGGATCTGAGCAGTTCTTC,CASSLGEAGSEQFF
TRBJ1-2,TRBV5-1,.,TGCGCCAGCAGCTTTCAGGACACCTTTAACTATGGCTACACCTTC,CASSFQDTFNYGYTF
TRBJ1-1,TRBV20-1,TRBD1,TGCAGTCAAGCCGGGACAGGGGCTACTGAAGCTTTCTTT,CSQAGTGATEAFF
TRBJ1-4,TRBV20-1,TRBD1,TGCAGTGCGTTTTGGCGGGGGACAGGTTGGGAACTGTTTTTT,CSAFWRGTGWELFF
TRBJ1-2,TRBV20-1,TRBD1,TGCAGTGCGCCGGGACAGTACTATGGCTACACCTTC,CSAPGQYYGYTF
TRBJ2-7,TRBV5-6,.,TGTGCCAGCAGCTTGTTGGCGAACGAGCAGTACTTC,CASSLLANEQYF
TRBJ1-1,TRBV5-1,.,TGCGCCAGCAGCCCCCGTGAAGGGCACGGGACTGAAGCTTTCTTT,CASSPREGHGTEAFF
TRBJ2-1,TRBV20-1,TRBD1,TGCAGTGCTAACCGGGACAGCTCGTTTTTCGGTTCGAATGAGCAGTTCTTC,CSANRDSSFFGSNEQFF
TRBJ2-7,TRBV11-2,TRBD2,TGTGCCAGCAGTAGACTAGCGGGAGGGCCTACGGGGGAGCAGTACTTC,CASSRLAGGPTGEQYF
TRBJ2-7,TRBV6-2/TRBV6-3,TRBD2,TGTGCCAGCAGTCTCAGGACTAGCGGGAGCTACGAGCAGTACTTC,CASSLRTSGSYEQYF